This T cell receptor beta chain was retrieved from a study of cytomegalovirus exposure and HLA in healthy donors. 60 Vbeta and 13 Jbeta primers were used in PCR. Using immunoSEQ multiplex PCR, the repertoire was profiled, and TCRdb retains in-frame clones only, with some absent. This sample has fewer than 250,000 clones; approximately 80% occur once, and the top ten carry 0.2% to 0.25%. Concerning this clone itself: The antigen remains unidentified.

Study-wide results and caveats: The study flagged 150 to 200 TCR beta chains as cytomegalovirus-associated.

This receptor was obtained from a girl aged 2 to 10 in good health and CMV-seronegative. The material sequenced was PBMCs.

CDR3 in amino acids: CSARGVGTDTQYF. In DNA, the CDR3 is TGCAGCGCCAGGGGGGTGGGCACAGATACGCAGTATTTT. The rearrangement uses TRBV29-1 and TRBJ2-3, with D perhaps matching TRBD1 (7 bases). V shed 7 bases and J shed 1 base, with 12 bases lying between them. Germline CDR1 reads SQVTM; CDR2 reads ANQGSEA. The CDR3 covers 13 residues.